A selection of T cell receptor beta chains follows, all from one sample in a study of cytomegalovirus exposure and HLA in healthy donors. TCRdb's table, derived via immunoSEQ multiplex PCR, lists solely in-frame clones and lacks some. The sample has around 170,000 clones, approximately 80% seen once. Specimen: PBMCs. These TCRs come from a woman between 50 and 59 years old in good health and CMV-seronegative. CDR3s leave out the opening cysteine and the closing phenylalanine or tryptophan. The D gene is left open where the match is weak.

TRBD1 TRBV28 ASRTPGQGNTGELF
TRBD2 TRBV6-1 ASSETRLAGGDEQY
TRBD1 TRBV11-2 ASSYTGTGGARLF
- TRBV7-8 ASSLDSSNEQF
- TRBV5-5 ASSWTGEGTQY
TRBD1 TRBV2 ASTGQFYEQY
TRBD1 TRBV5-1 ASSIPGQGDGYT
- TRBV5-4 ASSLNSGRSTDTQY
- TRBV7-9 ASSLGSGQPQH
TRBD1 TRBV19 ASTRQGARSGNTIY
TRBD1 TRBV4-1 ASSPGTGGKLYGYT
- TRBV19 ASSAQGERGYT
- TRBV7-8 ASSSLLDTEAF
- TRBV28 ASSPQGLNYGYT
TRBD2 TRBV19 ATSSAGGLYEQY
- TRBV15 AIQPSGANVLT
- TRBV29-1 SAKDSVGTQY
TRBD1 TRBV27 ASRDRGRLPYEQY
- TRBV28 ASDLGGETQY
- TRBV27 ASSPTRQVWVQY
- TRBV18 ASSPGWRADGGEQF
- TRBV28 ASSFTTRQEAF
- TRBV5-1 ASTTTGNEQF
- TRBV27 ARAARNRDNYGYT
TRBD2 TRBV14 ASSQAPSGRTAYEQY
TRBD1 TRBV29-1 SVEGTGDPYEQY